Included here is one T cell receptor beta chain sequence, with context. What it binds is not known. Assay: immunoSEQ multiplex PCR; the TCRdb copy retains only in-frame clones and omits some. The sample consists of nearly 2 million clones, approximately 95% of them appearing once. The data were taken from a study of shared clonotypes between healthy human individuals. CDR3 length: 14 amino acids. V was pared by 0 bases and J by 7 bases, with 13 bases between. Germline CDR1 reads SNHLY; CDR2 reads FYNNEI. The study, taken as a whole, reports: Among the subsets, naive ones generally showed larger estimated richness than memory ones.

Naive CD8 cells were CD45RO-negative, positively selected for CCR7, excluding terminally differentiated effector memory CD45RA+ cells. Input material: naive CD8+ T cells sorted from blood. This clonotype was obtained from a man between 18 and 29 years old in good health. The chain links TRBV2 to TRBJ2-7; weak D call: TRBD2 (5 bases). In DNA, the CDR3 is TGTGCCAGCAGTGAAGCGCTTCAGGAGGTAGAGCAGTACTTC. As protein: CASSEALQEVEQYF.